This T cell receptor beta chain was obtained from a study of blood T cell repertoires in COVID-19. Study-level information: Researchers got acute and convalescent COVID-19 samples from the United States, Italy and Spain.

This table comes from immunoSEQ multiplex PCR, and its TCRdb copy is limited to in-frame clones, with some not included. The table records under 95,000 clones, about four fifths of them present only once. Turning to this clone: The final CDR3 position lacks the conserved phenylalanine or tryptophan, pointing to a likely read error. The DNA is omitted, as the CDR3 cannot be located on it reliably, and the CDR3 follows TCRdb's listing.

The length of the CDR3 is 13 amino acids, counting both ends. Germline CDR1 reads MNHEY; CDR2 reads SVGAGI. Input material: peripheral blood. This clonotype originated in a woman in her 70s with acute or convalescent COVID-19. The J gene is TRBJ1-1, the V gene TRBV6-5; TRBD1, as called in the table, went unchecked against the DNA. CDR3 in amino acids: CASSNEDRGPPFC.